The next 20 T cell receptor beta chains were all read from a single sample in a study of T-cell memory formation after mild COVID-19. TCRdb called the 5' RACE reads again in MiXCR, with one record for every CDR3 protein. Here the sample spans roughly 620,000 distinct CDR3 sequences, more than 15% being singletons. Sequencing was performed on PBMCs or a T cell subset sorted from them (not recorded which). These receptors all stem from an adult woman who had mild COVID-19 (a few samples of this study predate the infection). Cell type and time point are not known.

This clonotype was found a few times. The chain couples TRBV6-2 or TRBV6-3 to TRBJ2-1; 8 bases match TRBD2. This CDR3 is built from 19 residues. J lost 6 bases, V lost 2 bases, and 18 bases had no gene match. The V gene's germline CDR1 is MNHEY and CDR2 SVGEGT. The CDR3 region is CASSYTAGTRIERSNEQFF. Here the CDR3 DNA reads TGTGCCAGCAGTTACACAGCCGGGACTAGGATTGAAAGAAGCAATGAGCAGTTCTTC.

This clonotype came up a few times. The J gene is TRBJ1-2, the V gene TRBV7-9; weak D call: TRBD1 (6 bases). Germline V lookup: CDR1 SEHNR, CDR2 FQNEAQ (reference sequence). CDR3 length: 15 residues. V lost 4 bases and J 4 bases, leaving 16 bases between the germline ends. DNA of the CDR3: TGTGCCAGCAGCTCCAGCCATCAGGGGTTCTATGGCTACACCTTC. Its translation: CASSSSHQGFYGYTF.

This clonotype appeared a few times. The CDR3 DNA reads TGTGCCAGTAGTCCTTACCTCTCCAGCTCCTACGAGCAGTACTTC. This sequence encodes CASSPYLSSSYEQYF. V gene TRBV19 combines with J gene TRBJ2-7, with no clear D. The CDR3 is 15 residues long. The V end lost 5 bases, the J end lost 0 bases, and 14 bases lay between the germline ends. Germline V gene lookup returns CDR1 LNHDA and CDR2 SQIVND (reference sequence).

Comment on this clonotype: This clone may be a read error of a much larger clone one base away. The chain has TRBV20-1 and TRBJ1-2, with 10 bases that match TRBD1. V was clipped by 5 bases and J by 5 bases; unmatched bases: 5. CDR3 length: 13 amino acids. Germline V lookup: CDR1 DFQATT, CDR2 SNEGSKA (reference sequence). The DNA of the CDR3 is TGCAGTGCTCGGACAGGGGGTGAATATGGCTACACCTTC. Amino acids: CSARTGGEYGYTF.

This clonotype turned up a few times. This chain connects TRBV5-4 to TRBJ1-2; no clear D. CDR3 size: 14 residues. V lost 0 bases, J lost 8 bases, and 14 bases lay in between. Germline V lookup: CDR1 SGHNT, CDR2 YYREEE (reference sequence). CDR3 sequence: CASSLGASGGGYTF. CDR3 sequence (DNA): TGTGCCAGCAGCTTGGGGGCATCCGGCGGCGGCTACACCTTC.

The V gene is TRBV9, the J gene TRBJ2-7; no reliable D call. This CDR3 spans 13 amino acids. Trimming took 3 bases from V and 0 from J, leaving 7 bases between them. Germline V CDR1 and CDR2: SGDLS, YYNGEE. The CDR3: CASSGLSSYEQYF. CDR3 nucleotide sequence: TGTGCCAGCAGCGGGCTGAGCTCCTACGAGCAGTACTTC.

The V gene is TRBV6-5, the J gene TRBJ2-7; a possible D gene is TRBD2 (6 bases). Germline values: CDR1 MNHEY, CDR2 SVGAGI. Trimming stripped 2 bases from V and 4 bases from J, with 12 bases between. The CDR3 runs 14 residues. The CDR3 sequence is CASSYDVGGYEQYF. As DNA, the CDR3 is TGTGCCAGCAGTTACGATGTGGGAGGATACGAGCAGTACTTC.

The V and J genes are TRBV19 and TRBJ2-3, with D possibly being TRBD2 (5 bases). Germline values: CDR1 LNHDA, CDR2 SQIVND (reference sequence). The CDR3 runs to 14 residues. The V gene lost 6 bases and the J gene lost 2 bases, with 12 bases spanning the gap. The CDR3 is CASRPGTNTDTQYF. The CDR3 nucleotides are TGTGCCAGTAGACCGGGAACCAACACAGATACGCAGTATTTT.

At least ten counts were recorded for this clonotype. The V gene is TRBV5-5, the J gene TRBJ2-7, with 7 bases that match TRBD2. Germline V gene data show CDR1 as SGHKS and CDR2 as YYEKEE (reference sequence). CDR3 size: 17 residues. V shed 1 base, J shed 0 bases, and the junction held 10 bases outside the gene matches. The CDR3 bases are TGTGCCAGCAGCTTGTCCGCACTGGGAGGGAGCTCCTACGAGCAGTACTTC. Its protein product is CASSLSALGGSSYEQYF.

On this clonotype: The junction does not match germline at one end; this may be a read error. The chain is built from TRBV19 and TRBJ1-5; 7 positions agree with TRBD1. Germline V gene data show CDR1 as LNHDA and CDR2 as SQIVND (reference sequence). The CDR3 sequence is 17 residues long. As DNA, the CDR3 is TGTGCCAGTAGTATGTGGTCGGGGGACAGTAGCAACCAGCCCCAGCATTTT. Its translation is CASSMWSGDSSNQPQHF.

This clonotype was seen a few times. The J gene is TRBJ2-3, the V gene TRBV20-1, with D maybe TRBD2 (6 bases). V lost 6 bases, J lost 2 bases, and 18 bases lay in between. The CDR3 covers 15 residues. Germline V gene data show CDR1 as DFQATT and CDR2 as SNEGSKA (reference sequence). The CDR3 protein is CSAPRMGGDTDTQYF. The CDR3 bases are TGCAGTGCCCCACGCATGGGGGGAGACACAGATACGCAGTATTTT.

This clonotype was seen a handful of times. This CDR3 is CSVDRGQSTEAFF. The DNA for the CDR3 is TGCAGCGTCGACAGGGGACAGAGCACTGAAGCTTTCTTT. The rearrangement joins TRBV29-1 to TRBJ1-1; 8 positions match TRBD1. This CDR3 comprises 13 residues. The germline CDR1 and CDR2 sequences are SQVTM and ANQGSEA. After removal of 6 bases from V and 4 bases from J, the junction contained 7 bases not matched to a gene. The variable domain in full, completed from reference TRBV29-1 and TRBJ1-1, reads SAVISQKPSRDICQRGTSLTIQCQVDSQVTMMFWYRQQPGQSLTLIATANQGSEATYESGFVIDKFPISRPNLTFSTLTVSNMSPEDSSIYLCSVDRGQSTEAFFGQGTRLTVV.

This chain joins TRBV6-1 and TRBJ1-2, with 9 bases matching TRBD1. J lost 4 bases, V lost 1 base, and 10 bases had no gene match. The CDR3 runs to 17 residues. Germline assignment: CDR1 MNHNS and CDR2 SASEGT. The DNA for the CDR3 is TGTGCCAGCAGTGAAGATTGGGACAGGGCTAGAGGCTATGGCTACACCTTC. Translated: CASSEDWDRARGYGYTF.

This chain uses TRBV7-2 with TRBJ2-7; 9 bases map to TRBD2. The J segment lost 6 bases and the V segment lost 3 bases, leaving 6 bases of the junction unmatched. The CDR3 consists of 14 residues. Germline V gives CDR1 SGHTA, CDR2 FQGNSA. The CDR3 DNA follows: TGTGCCAGCAGCTTGAGCGGGAGGAGCTCCGAGCAGTACTTC. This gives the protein CASSLSGRSSEQYF.

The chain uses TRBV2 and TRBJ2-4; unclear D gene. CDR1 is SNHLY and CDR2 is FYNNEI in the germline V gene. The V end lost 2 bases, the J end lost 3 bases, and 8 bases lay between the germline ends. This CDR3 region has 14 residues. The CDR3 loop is CASSENLDKNIQYF. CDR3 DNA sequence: TGTGCCAGCAGTGAAAACTTGGACAAAAACATTCAGTACTTC. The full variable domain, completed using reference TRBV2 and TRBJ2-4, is EPEVTQTPSHQVTQMGQEVILRCVPISNHLYFYWYRQILGQKVEFLVSFYNNEISEKSEIFDDQFSVERPDGSNFTLKIRSTKLEDSAMYFCASSENLDKNIQYFGAGTRLSVL.

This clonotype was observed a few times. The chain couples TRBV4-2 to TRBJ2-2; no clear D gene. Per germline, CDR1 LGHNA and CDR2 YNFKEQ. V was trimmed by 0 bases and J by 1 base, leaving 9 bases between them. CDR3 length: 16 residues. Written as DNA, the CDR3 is TGTGCCAGCAGCCAAGATTATCCAGGGAACACCGGGGAGCTGTTTTTT. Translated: CASSQDYPGNTGELFF.

CDR3: CASSLEGRAVGPTQYF. The CDR3 DNA reads TGTGCCAGCAGTTTAGAGGGCAGGGCTGTGGGACCGACCCAGTACTTC. The gene calls are TRBV12-3 or TRBV12-4 and TRBJ2-5; D assignment may be TRBD1 or TRBD2 (5 bases each). The germline V and J ends were trimmed by 1 base and 7 bases, with 19 bases remaining between them. The length of the CDR3 is 16 residues.

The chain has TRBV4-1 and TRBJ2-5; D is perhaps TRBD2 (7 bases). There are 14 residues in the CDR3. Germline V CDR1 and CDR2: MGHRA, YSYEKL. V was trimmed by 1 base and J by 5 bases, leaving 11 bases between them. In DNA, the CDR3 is TGCGCCAGCAGCCAAGTAGGGGGGGAGGAGACCCAGTACTTC. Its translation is CASSQVGGEETQYF.

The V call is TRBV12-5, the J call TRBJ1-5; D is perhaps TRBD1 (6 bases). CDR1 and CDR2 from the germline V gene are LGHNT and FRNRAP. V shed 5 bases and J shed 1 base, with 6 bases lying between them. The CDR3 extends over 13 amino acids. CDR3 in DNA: TGTGCTAGTGGTACAGGGAGCAATCAGCCCCAGCATTTT. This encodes CASGTGSNQPQHF.

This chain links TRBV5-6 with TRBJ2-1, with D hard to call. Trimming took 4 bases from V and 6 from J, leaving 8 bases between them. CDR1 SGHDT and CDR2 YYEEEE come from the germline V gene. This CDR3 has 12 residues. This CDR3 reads CASSPTPNEQFF. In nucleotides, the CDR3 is TGTGCCAGCAGCCCGACGCCCAATGAGCAGTTCTTC.